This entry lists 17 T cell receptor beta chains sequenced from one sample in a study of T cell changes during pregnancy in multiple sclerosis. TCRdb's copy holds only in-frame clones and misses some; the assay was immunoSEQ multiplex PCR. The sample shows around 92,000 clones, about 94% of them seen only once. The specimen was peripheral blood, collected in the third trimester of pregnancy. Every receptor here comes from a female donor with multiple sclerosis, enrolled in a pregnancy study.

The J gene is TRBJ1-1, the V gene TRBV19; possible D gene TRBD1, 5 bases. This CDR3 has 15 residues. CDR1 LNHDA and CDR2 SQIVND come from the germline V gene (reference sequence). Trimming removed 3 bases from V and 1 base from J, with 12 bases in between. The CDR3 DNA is TGTGCCAGTAGTATGTTTGGGGGGAGGAACACTGAAGCTTTCTTT. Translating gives CASSMFGGRNTEAFF.

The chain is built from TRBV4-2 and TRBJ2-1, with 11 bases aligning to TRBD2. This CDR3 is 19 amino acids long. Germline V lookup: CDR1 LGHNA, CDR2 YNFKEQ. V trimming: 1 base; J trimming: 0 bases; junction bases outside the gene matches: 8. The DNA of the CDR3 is TGTGCCAGCAGCCAAGCCCCGACTAGCGGGGCTAGCTCCTACAATGAGCAGTTCTTC. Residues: CASSQAPTSGASSYNEQFF.

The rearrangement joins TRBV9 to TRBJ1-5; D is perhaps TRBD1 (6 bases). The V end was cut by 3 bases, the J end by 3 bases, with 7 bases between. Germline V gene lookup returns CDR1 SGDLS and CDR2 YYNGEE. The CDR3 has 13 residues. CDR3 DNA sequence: TGTGCCAGCAGCGGGACAGTCAATCAGCCCCAGCATTTT. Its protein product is CASSGTVNQPQHF. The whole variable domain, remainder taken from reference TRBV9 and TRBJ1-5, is DSGVTQTPKHLITATGQRVTLRCSPRSGDLSVYWYQQSLDQGLQFLIQYYNGEERAKGNILERFSAQQFPDLHSELNLSSLELGDSALYFCASSGTVNQPQHFGDGTRLSIL.

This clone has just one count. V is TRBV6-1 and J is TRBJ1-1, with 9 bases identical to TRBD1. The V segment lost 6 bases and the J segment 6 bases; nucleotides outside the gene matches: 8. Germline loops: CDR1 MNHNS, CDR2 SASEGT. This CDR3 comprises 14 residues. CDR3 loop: CASSDRQGVAEAFF. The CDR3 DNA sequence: TGTGCCAGCAGCGATCGACAGGGGGTCGCTGAAGCTTTCTTT.

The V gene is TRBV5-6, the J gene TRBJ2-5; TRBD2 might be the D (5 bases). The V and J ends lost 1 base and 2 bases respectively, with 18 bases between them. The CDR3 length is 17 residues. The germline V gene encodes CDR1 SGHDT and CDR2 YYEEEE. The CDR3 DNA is TGTGCCAGCAGCTTGCTACGTCGTGAGGGTTTACAAGAGACCCAGTACTTC. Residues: CASSLLRREGLQETQYF.

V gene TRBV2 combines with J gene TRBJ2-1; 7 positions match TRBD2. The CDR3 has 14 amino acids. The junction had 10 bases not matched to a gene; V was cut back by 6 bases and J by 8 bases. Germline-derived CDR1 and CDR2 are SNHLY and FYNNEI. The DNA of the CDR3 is TGTGCCAGCAGAAGGACTAGTCTGAGGGATGAGCAGTTCTTC. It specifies CASRRTSLRDEQFF.

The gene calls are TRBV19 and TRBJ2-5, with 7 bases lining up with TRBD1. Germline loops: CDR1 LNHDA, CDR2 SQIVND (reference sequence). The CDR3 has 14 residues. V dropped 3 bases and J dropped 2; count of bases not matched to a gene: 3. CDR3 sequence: CASSIWDRQETQYF. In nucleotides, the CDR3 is TGTGCCAGTAGTATTTGGGACAGACAAGAGACCCAGTACTTC.

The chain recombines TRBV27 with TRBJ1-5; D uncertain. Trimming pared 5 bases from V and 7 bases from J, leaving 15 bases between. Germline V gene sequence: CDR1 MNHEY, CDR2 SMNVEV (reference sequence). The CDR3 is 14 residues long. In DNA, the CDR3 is TGTGCCAGCAGTCAACAAAGAGCGGGGCAGCCCCAGCATTTT. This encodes CASSQQRAGQPQHF.

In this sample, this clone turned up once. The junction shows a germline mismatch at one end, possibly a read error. CDR3 amino acids: CASSTPGRTNRYEQYF. CDR3 bases: TGTGCCAGCAGTACGCCCGGCCGGACAAACCGCTACGAGCAGTACTTC. This chain connects TRBV19 to TRBJ2-7, with D maybe TRBD1 (5 bases). The length of the CDR3 is 16 residues. The germline CDR1 and CDR2 sequences are LNHDA and SQIVND (reference sequence).

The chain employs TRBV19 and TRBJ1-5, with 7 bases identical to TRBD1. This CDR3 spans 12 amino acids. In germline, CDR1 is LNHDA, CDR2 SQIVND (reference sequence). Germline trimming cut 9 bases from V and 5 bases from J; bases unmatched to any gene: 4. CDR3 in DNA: TGTGCCAGCTCAGGGGGGTATCAGCCCCAGCATTTT. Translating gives CASSGGYQPQHF. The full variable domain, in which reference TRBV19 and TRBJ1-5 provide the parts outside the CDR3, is DGGITQSPKYLFRKEGQNVTLSCEQNLNHDAMYWYRQDPGQGLRLIYYSQIVNDFQKGDIAEGYSVSREKKESFPLTVTSAQKNPTAFYLCASSGGYQPQHFGDGTRLSIL.

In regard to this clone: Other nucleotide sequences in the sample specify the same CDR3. DNA of the CDR3: TGTGCCAGCAGTTTATCGACAGGGTACGAGCAGTACTTC. Amino acids: CASSLSTGYEQYF. The rearrangement uses TRBV27 and TRBJ2-7, with 7 bases fitting TRBD1. The CDR3 runs to 13 residues. With 0 bases clipped from V and 4 bases from J, the junction kept 0 bases outside the gene matches. Germline V gene lookup returns CDR1 MNHEY and CDR2 SMNVEV (reference sequence).

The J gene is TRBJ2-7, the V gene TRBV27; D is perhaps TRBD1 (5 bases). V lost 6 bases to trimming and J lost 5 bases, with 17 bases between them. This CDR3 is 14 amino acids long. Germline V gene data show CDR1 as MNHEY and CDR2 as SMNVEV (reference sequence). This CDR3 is CASSTPGGAHEQYF. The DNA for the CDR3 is TGTGCCAGCAGCACCCCGGGTGGGGCCCACGAGCAGTACTTC.

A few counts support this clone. CDR3 loop: CASETGTEAFF. The CDR3 region has the DNA TGTGCCAGCGAAACAGGGACTGAAGCTTTCTTT. The V gene is TRBV27, the J gene TRBJ1-1; TRBD1 is a possible D gene (6 bases). The CDR3 has 11 residues. The germline CDR1 and CDR2 sequences are MNHEY and SMNVEV (reference sequence). Trimming removed 8 bases at V and 5 bases at J, with 9 bases between.

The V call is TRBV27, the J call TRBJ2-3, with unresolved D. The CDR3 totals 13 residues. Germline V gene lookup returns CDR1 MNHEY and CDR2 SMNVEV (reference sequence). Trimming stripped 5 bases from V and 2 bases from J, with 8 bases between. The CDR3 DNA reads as TGTGCCAGCAGTAGCCCTCTCACAGATACGCAGTATTTT. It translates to CASSSPLTDTQYF.

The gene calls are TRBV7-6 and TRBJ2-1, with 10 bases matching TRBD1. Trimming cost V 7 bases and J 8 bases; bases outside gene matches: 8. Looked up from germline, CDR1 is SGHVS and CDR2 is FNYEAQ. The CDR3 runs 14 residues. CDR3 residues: CASILGTGVDEQFF. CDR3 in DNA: TGTGCCAGCATCTTGGGGACAGGGGTCGATGAGCAGTTCTTC. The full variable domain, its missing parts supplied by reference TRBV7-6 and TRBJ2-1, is GAGVSQSPRYKVTKRGQDVALRCDPISGHVSLYWYRQALGQGPEFLTYFNYEAQQDKSGLPNDRFSAERPEGSISTLTIQRTEQRDSAMYRCASILGTGVDEQFFGPGTRLTVL.

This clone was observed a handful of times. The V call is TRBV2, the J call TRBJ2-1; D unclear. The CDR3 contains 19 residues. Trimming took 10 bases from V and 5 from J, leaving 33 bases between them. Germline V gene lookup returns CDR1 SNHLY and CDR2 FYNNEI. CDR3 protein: CATLQVGARIIGTHNEQFF. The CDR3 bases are TGTGCCACCCTACAAGTAGGAGCTAGAATAATAGGCACACACAATGAGCAGTTCTTC.

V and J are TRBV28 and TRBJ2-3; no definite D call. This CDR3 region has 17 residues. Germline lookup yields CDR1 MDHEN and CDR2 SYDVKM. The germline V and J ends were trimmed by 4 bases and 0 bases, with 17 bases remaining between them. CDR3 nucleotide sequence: TGTGCCAGCAGTTCCTCTAAAACCCCCACCAGCACAGATACGCAGTATTTT. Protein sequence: CASSSSKTPTSTDTQYF.